Reported below is one T cell receptor beta chain. The antigen is undetermined. This sample stems from a study of radiotherapy plus CTLA-4 blockade in lung cancer. Overall study context: An objective response was seen in 18% of patients, and disease control in around 31%.

Study outcomes and limitations: Researchers report tumor-derived TCR clones expanding in blood after radiotherapy plus ipilimumab.

Profiling relied on immunoSEQ multiplex PCR, and the TCRdb table lists in-frame clones only, not all of them. The sample consists of 65,000 to 95,000 clones, around 87% of them appearing once. From germline, CDR1 is GTSNPN and CDR2 SVGIG (reference sequence). CDR3 size: 15 residues. V was shortened by 0 bases and J by 4 bases, with 15 bases between the two germline ends. Those with chemo-refractory metastatic non-small-cell lung cancer were treated with focal radiation combined with CTLA-4 blockade using ipilimumab. The chain links TRBV30 to TRBJ2-5, with D possibly TRBD2 on 6 matching bases. The specimen comprised peripheral blood, sampled from a patient treated with radiotherapy plus ipilimumab. This clonotype was obtained from a human donor with non-small cell lung cancer that progressed on radiotherapy plus ipilimumab. The CDR3, as DNA: TGTGCCTGGAGTGTGGGTGGCGGGATAGGAGAGACCCAGTACTTC. It is translated as CAWSVGGGIGETQYF. Variable domain in full (rest from reference TRBV30 and TRBJ2-5): SQTIHQWPATLVQPVGSPLSLECTVEGTSNPNLYWYRQAAGRGLQLLFYSVGIGQISSEVPQNLSASRPQDRQFILSSKKLLLSDSGFYLCAWSVGGGIGETQYFGPGTRLLVL.